A selection of T cell receptor beta chains follows, all from one sample in a study of T cell responses to AZD1222 COVID-19 vaccine. Only in-frame clones appear in the TCRdb table, and some are missing; sequencing was by immunoSEQ multiplex PCR. This sample has 150,000 or so clones, with roughly 90% found just once. The specimen comprised peripheral blood, sampled on day 0 of AZD1222 vaccination. The receptors were gathered from an adult in good health. CDR3s include the opening cysteine and the closing phenylalanine or tryptophan. D genes are given only for firm matches. Clone size, where shown, is once, few, many, or a class for clones that have expanded.

V gene: TRBV4-3
CDR3 length: 15
clone size: -
D gene: -
J gene: TRBJ2-7
CDR3 DNA: TGCGCCAGCAGCCAAGAGGAAGGCAGTACCTACGAGCAGTACTTC
CDR3 protein: CASSQEEGSTYEQYF

V gene: TRBV6-5
CDR3 length: 14
clone size: -
D gene: TRBD1
J gene: TRBJ1-6
CDR3 DNA: TGTGCCAGCAGTTTGACAGGGGTGGATTCACCCCTCCACTTT
CDR3 protein: CASSLTGVDSPLHF

V gene: TRBV3-1/TRBV3-2
CDR3 length: 12
clone size: once
D gene: -
J gene: TRBJ2-3
CDR3 DNA: TGTGCCAGCAGCCAGTATACAGATACGCAGTATTTT
CDR3 protein: CASSQYTDTQYF

V gene: TRBV7-2
CDR3 length: 12
clone size: -
D gene: -
J gene: TRBJ1-3
CDR3 DNA: TGTGCCAGCAGCCCTGGAGGGTATCTTATATATTTT
CDR3 protein: CASSPGGYLIYF

V gene: TRBV25-1
CDR3 length: 15
clone size: -
D gene: TRBD2
J gene: TRBJ2-7
CDR3 DNA: TGTGCCAGCAGTGATAGCGGGGGGATCATTGACGAGCAGTACTTC
CDR3 protein: CASSDSGGIIDEQYF

V gene: TRBV5-6
CDR3 length: 13
clone size: once
D gene: -
J gene: TRBJ1-2
CDR3 DNA: TGTGCCAGCAGCTTGCAAGGTCGGGGCGGCTACACCTTC
CDR3 protein: CASSLQGRGGYTF

V gene: TRBV27
CDR3 length: 15
clone size: -
D gene: -
J gene: TRBJ2-6
CDR3 DNA: TGTGCCAGCAGTTTTGGAGGGGTCGGGGCCAACGTCCTGACTTTC
CDR3 protein: CASSFGGVGANVLTF

V gene: TRBV11-2
CDR3 length: 15
clone size: -
D gene: TRBD1
J gene: TRBJ2-2
CDR3 DNA: TGTGCCAGCAGCCGACAGGGGACAAACACCGGGGAGCTGTTTTTT
CDR3 protein: CASSRQGTNTGELFF

V gene: TRBV4-1
CDR3 length: 15
clone size: -
D gene: -
J gene: TRBJ1-6
CDR3 DNA: TGCGCCAGCAGCCTACGACAGGCGACTAATTCACCCCTCCACTTT
CDR3 protein: CASSLRQATNSPLHF

V gene: TRBV3-1/TRBV3-2
CDR3 length: 15
clone size: -
D gene: -
J gene: TRBJ1-1
CDR3 DNA: TGTGCCAGCAGTTATAACAGACTCACGAACACTGAAGCTTTCTTT
CDR3 protein: CASSYNRLTNTEAFF

V gene: TRBV6-5
CDR3 length: 15
clone size: -
D gene: -
J gene: TRBJ1-5
CDR3 DNA: TGTGCCAGCAGTTACTATTTGGAGGCCTATCAGCCCCAGCATTTT
CDR3 protein: CASSYYLEAYQPQHF

V gene: TRBV27
CDR3 length: 16
clone size: -
D gene: -
J gene: TRBJ2-3
CDR3 DNA: TGTGCCAGCAGTTTATTACAGCCTACTAGCACAGATACGCAGTATTTT
CDR3 protein: CASSLLQPTSTDTQYF

V gene: TRBV7-3
CDR3 length: 14
clone size: -
D gene: -
J gene: TRBJ2-3
CDR3 DNA: TGTGCCAGCAGCTTTGGTACTAGCACAGATACGCAGTATTTT
CDR3 protein: CASSFGTSTDTQYF

V gene: TRBV6-6
CDR3 length: 13
clone size: -
D gene: -
J gene: TRBJ2-7
CDR3 DNA: TGTGCCAGCAGTTACGGAACGTCCTACGAGCAGTACTTC
CDR3 protein: CASSYGTSYEQYF

V gene: TRBV6-2/TRBV6-3
CDR3 length: 16
clone size: -
D gene: -
J gene: TRBJ1-1
CDR3 DNA: TGTGCCAGCAGTTACCGACTGACAGGACGTGTCACTGAAGCTTTCTTT
CDR3 protein: CASSYRLTGRVTEAFF